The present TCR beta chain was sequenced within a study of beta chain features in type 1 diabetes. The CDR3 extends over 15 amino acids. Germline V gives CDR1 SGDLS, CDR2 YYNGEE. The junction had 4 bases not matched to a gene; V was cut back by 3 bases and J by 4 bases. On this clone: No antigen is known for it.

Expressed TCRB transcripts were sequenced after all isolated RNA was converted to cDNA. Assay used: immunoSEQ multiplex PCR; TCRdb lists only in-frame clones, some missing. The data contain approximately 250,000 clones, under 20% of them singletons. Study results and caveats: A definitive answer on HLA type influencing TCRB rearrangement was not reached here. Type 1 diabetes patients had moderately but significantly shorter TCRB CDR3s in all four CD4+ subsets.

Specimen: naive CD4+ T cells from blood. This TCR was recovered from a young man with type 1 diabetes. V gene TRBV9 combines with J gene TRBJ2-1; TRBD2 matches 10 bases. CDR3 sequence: CASSGGLAVYNEQFF. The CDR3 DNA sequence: TGTGCCAGCAGCGGAGGACTAGCGGTTTACAATGAGCAGTTCTTC.